This paragraph reports one TCR beta chain. Its antigen is still unknown. A much larger clone differs by one base, so this may be a read error. The sample belongs to a study of post-analysis software for immune sequencing data. Study details: In terms of disease course, relapsing-remitting, secondary progressive and progressive-relapsing multiple sclerosis were included. Study-level results: TRBV segments more frequent in patients than in controls numbered roughly 5 and included TRBV5-6, TRBV5-1 and TRBV20-1. There was significantly lower normalized Chao1 diversity in multiple sclerosis patients than in controls.

The CDR3 totals 17 residues. CDR1 MNHEY and CDR2 SVGEGT come from the germline V gene. Incorporated into the TCR beta cDNA libraries were unique molecular identifiers, which served to reduce PCR and sequencing biases. With roughly 1 to 11 million T cells as the source, 450,000 to 600,000 cDNA molecules resulted. TCRdb reprocessed the PCR reads with MiXCR, giving one entry per CDR3 protein. Of around 250,000 distinct CDR3 sequences listed, 30% to 45% are singletons. This clonotype was sampled from a girl aged 10 to 17 with multiple sclerosis. The rearrangement joins TRBV6-2 or TRBV6-3 to TRBJ2-3; 9 bases line up with TRBD2. Sequencing was carried out using blood. CDR3 bases: TGTGCCAGCAGTTTTGTCAGCGGGGGGATTCCCACAGGTACGCAGTATTTT. It codes for CASSFVSGGIPTGTQYF.